The entry below gives a single T cell receptor (beta chain) sequence along with its context. The antigen is not known. This sample is part of a study of PD-1 blockade in classical Hodgkin lymphoma. Study context: It was nivolumab at 3 mg/kg, given intravenously every 2 weeks, that patients received. Study-level points and caveats: Some patients began nivolumab under 1 year after ASCT. These patients were excluded from later analyses.

This table comes from immunoSEQ multiplex PCR, and its TCRdb copy is limited to in-frame clones, with some not included. Here the sample spans more than 50,000 clones, roughly 90% being singletons. Germline trimming cut 5 bases from V and 6 bases from J; bases unmatched to any gene: 9. The CDR3 covers 15 residues. Germline V gene lookup returns CDR1 SGHAT and CDR2 FQNNGV. Brentuximab vedotin exposure varied among the patients, all of whom had relapsed after autologous stem cell transplantation. Sequencing was performed on peripheral blood mononuclear cells (PBMCs), taken at baseline. This rearrangement joins TRBV11-2 to TRBJ2-1; 8 bases fit TRBD2. The sequence came from a human donor with classical Hodgkin lymphoma. The CDR3 reads CASSHAAGGPNEQFF. DNA for the CDR3: TGTGCCAGCAGCCACGCGGCGGGAGGCCCCAATGAGCAGTTCTTC.